The text below deals with one TCR beta chain. What it binds is unknown. The sample is drawn from a study of CXCR3-negative and CXCR3-positive naive CD8 T cells. Germline-derived CDR1 and CDR2 are SGHVS and FQNEAQ. CDR3 length equals 15 residues. Whole-study results and caveats: TRB CDR3 properties served as the basis for inferring TCR strength, and surface CD5 was comparable between naive subsets. Naive cells that were CXCR3-positive had more hydrophobic TRB CDR3s (compared with CXCR3-negative naive cells).

Sorting was done in triplicate for each CD8+ T cell subset (300,000 cells each). Naive CD8+ T cells had a CD45RO-CCR7+CD27+CD95- phenotype. Via 5' RACE with UMI labels, TRB cDNA libraries were prepared. TCRdb re-analyzed the 5' RACE reads; it lists each CDR3 protein once, without DNA. The sample holds around 160,000 distinct CDR3 sequences. The receptor's source is a human donor in good health. Some clones in this sample may be carry-over from other donors' samples. The chain couples TRBV7-8 to TRBJ2-1; with no DNA, the TCRdb D assignment of TRBD1 cannot be verified. The sequencing sample was made of naive CXCR3+ CD8+ T cells from blood. Indicated subset: CD45RO-CCR7+CD27+CD95- naive CD8+ T cells expressing CXCR3 (TNR3+). This CDR3 is CASSLAGGVYNEQFF.